This T cell receptor (beta chain) was profiled in a study of tumor-infiltrating lymphocytes in primary liver carcinoma. Study-level background: Productive TCRbeta read yields ran from roughly 3.6 to 7.1 million per sample and were similar between tissues.

Germline V gene data show CDR1 as MNHEY and CDR2 as SMNVEV (reference sequence). The CDR3 runs to 18 residues. The ends were cut back, 3 bases at V and 5 bases at J, with 23 bases in the middle. The investigators made TCR beta cDNA from about 500 ng total RNA, using a constant-region primer. Each TCR beta library was derived from three nested multiplex PCR rounds that employed slightly modified ARM-PCR. TRBV1-TRBV30 forward primers paired with a C-beta reverse primer drove the first two PCR rounds, about 10 cycles each. TCRdb reanalysed the multiplex PCR reads using MiXCR and keeps one entry per CDR3 protein. This repertoire shows tens of thousands of distinct CDR3 sequences, 72% found once; its top ten account for roughly a fifth. Study results and caveats: Compared with blood, tumor repertoires held significantly more in their top 250 clones.

On this clonotype itself: Its antigen is currently unknown.

Between about 18 and 33 mg of unsorted bulk tissue served as the source from which RNA and DNA were co-extracted. The sample taken for sequencing was liver tumor tissue from sampling region 1. Subset meaning: tumor region T1, superior pole. V is TRBV27 and J is TRBJ2-1, with D perhaps TRBD2 (6 bases). The sequence was obtained from a man aged 35-49 years with primary liver carcinoma and hepatitis B virus infection. CDR3 DNA: TGTGCCAGCAGTTTGTCCCCCGAGCGGGCTCATATGGACAATGAGCAGTTCTTC. Translated, it gives CASSLSPERAHMDNEQFF.